This entry lists 16 T cell receptor beta chains sequenced from one sample in a study of T cell repertoires in cytomegalovirus infection. MiXCR was run by TCRdb on the reads, yielding one entry per CDR3 protein. Here the sample spans about 160,000 distinct CDR3 sequences, approximately 17% being singletons. The sequencing sample was made of CD8+ T cells from PBMCs. The receptor set was obtained from a human donor in good health (CMV status not recorded). Some clones in this sample may be carry-over from other donors' samples.

This clonotype has only a few counts. The rearrangement links TRBV12-5 to TRBJ1-4; weak D call: TRBD1 (5 bases). Germline CDR1 is LGHNT and CDR2 is FRNRAP. The CDR3 has 13 amino acids. Trimming stripped 5 bases from V and 6 bases from J, with 10 bases between. CDR3 protein: CASGRGLDEKLFF. CDR3 nucleotide sequence: TGTGCTAGTGGTCGGGGACTTGATGAAAAACTGTTTTTT.

This chain joins TRBV6-2 or TRBV6-3 and TRBJ1-1; the D is unclear. V lost 2 bases and J lost 4, with 11 bases in between. The CDR3 length is 14 residues. CDR1 and CDR2 from the germline V gene are MNHEY and SVGEGT. DNA for the CDR3: TGTGCCAGCAGTTACAGGGTTGTGGGCACTGAAGCTTTCTTT. It specifies CASSYRVVGTEAFF.

This clonotype was seen at least ten times. This rearrangement joins TRBV6-2 or TRBV6-3 to TRBJ2-1, with a possible D match to TRBD1 (6 bases). The CDR3 loop spans 14 amino acids. V was pared by 4 bases and J by 3 bases, with 10 bases between. In germline, CDR1 is MNHEY, CDR2 SVGEGT. The DNA of the CDR3 is TGTGCCAGCAGTTTCACAGGGTACTACAATGAGCAGTTCTTC. Translating gives CASSFTGYYNEQFF.

The chain recombines TRBV7-2 with TRBJ2-3; either TRBD1 or TRBD2 may fit D (5 bases each). The ends were cut back, 5 bases at V and 2 bases at J, with 17 bases in the middle. The CDR3 has 16 residues. Germline CDR1 SGHTA, CDR2 FQGNSA. The CDR3 nucleotides are TGTGCCAGCAGCGGCAGATGGGACCCGAACACAGATACGCAGTATTTT. Translating it yields CASSGRWDPNTDTQYF.

This clonotype has just a few counts. The rearrangement links TRBV6-2 or TRBV6-3 to TRBJ2-7, with D hard to call. This CDR3 spans 12 amino acids. Germline-derived CDR1 and CDR2 are MNHEY and SVGEGT. V dropped 6 bases and J dropped 3 bases, with 9 bases sitting between them. This CDR3 is CASSSWGYEQYF. Here the CDR3 DNA reads TGTGCCAGCAGCTCGTGGGGCTACGAGCAGTACTTC.

The rearrangement links TRBV7-8 to TRBJ2-5, with 9 bases lining up with TRBD2. This CDR3 comprises 13 residues. The germline gives CDR1 SGHVS, CDR2 FQNEAQ. V trimming: 3 bases; J trimming: 5 bases; junction bases outside the gene matches: 1. The CDR3 spells CASSFAGGETQYF. In DNA form, the CDR3 reads TGTGCCAGCAGCTTTGCGGGGGGGGAGACCCAGTACTTC. Using reference TRBV7-8 and TRBJ2-5 for the parts outside the CDR3, the full variable domain is GAGVSQSPRYKVAKRGQDVALRCDPISGHVSLFWYQQALGQGPEFLTYFQNEAQLDKSGLPSDRFFAERPEGSVSTLKIQRTQQEDSAVYLCASSFAGGETQYFGPGTRLLVL.

This clonotype was observed a handful of times. V gene TRBV6-4 combines with J gene TRBJ2-1, with D uncertain. CDR1 and CDR2 (germline): MRHNA, SNTAGT. The germline V and J ends were trimmed by 5 bases and 5 bases, with 19 bases remaining between them. The CDR3 runs 16 residues. The CDR3, as DNA: TGTGCCAGCAGTATCCGGGCCGTCTATGCCAACAATGAGCAGTTCTTC. Protein sequence: CASSIRAVYANNEQFF.

In this sample, this clonotype turned up a few times. The CDR3 loop is CASNSGTGNGYTF. As DNA, the CDR3 is TGTGCCAGCAATAGCGGGACAGGGAACGGCTACACCTTC. This chain links TRBV6-1 with TRBJ1-2; the match to TRBD1 covers 9 bases. After removal of 7 bases from V and 8 bases from J, the junction contained 8 bases not matched to a gene. The germline CDR1 and CDR2 sequences are MNHNS and SASEGT. The CDR3 has 13 amino acids.

This clonotype was seen more than once but under ten times. The genes are TRBV27 and TRBJ2-1; TRBD2 agrees at 8 bases. The J segment lost 5 bases and the V segment lost 6 bases, leaving 18 bases of the junction unmatched. The germline V gene encodes CDR1 MNHEY and CDR2 SMNVEV (reference sequence). The length of the CDR3 is 18 residues. This chain's CDR3 is CASRHLTLAALANNEQFF. The CDR3 bases are TGTGCCAGCAGACACCTAACACTAGCGGCCCTGGCCAACAATGAGCAGTTCTTC.

This clonotype occurred a few times. V usage is TRBV7-8 and J usage is TRBJ1-5; TRBD1 is a possible D gene (5 bases). The CDR3 is 16 amino acids. Trimming removed 0 bases from V and 1 base from J, with 10 bases in between. Looked up from germline, CDR1 is SGHVS and CDR2 is FQNEAQ. The CDR3 sequence: CASSLAAWDSNQPQHF. The CDR3 nucleotides read TGTGCCAGCAGCTTAGCGGCGTGGGACAGCAATCAGCCCCAGCATTTT.

The chain employs TRBV27 and TRBJ2-1; TRBD1 is a possible D gene (5 bases). This CDR3 is built from 16 residues. Germline V CDR1 and CDR2: MNHEY, SMNVEV (reference sequence). Trimming left V 6 bases short and J 0 bases short, with 15 bases between. CDR3 protein: CASSLTVLSSYNEQFF. In nucleotides, the CDR3 is TGTGCCAGCAGCTTGACAGTTCTTAGCTCCTACAATGAGCAGTTCTTC.

This clonotype came up a few times. This chain uses TRBV12-3 or TRBV12-4 with TRBJ2-7; TRBD1 aligns across 9 bases. Trimming cost V 10 bases and J 1 base; bases outside gene matches: 14. This CDR3 spans 16 amino acids. The CDR3 is CATRKPIDRGSYEQYF. The CDR3 nucleotides read TGTGCCACCCGCAAACCGATAGACAGGGGGTCCTACGAGCAGTACTTC.

In regard to this clonotype: The missing conserved phenylalanine or tryptophan at the end of this CDR3 makes a read error likely. The genes are TRBV12-3 or TRBV12-4 and TRBJ2-1; D is possibly TRBD1 or TRBD2 (5 bases each). The CDR3 loop spans 15 amino acids. The V gene lost 6 bases and the J gene lost 4 bases, with 16 bases spanning the gap. In nucleotides, the CDR3 is TGTGCCAGCAGCCTATTGGGGGTAGGGTACAATGAGCAGTTCCTC. It encodes CASSLLGVGYNEQFL.

This clonotype was counted only a few times. The J gene is TRBJ2-1, the V gene TRBV2; D is undetermined. Germline V CDR1 and CDR2: SNHLY, FYNNEI. The CDR3 sequence is 12 residues long. V lost 2 bases, J lost 3 bases, and 2 bases lay in between. CDR3 sequence (DNA): TGTGCCAGCAGTGAATTCTACAATGAGCAGTTCTTC. It codes for CASSEFYNEQFF.

This clonotype showed up just a few times. The chain employs TRBV7-9 and TRBJ1-2, with unresolved D. Per the germline V gene, CDR1 is SEHNR and CDR2 is FQNEAQ (reference sequence). The V end lost 5 bases, the J end lost 1 base, and 11 bases lay between the germline ends. The CDR3 contains 14 residues. This CDR3 is CASSARGFNYGYTF. For the CDR3, the DNA is TGTGCCAGCAGCGCCCGAGGGTTTAACTATGGCTACACCTTC. Based on the CDR3 plus reference TRBV7-9 and TRBJ1-2, the full variable domain is DTGVSQNPRHKITKRGQNVTFRCDPISEHNRLYWYRQTLGQGPEFLTYFQNEAQLEKSRLLSDRFSAERPKGSFSTLEIQRTEQGDSAMYLCASSARGFNYGYTFGSGTRLTVV.

The chain combines TRBV6-1 with TRBJ2-1; D is unclear. Germline lookup yields CDR1 MNHNS and CDR2 SASEGT. CDR3 length: 14 amino acids. Trimming shortened V by 0 bases and J by 2 bases, and 5 bases separated the two germline ends. Here the CDR3 reads CASSEAGTYNEQFF. The CDR3 nucleotides read TGTGCCAGCAGTGAAGCGGGGACCTACAATGAGCAGTTCTTC.